Listed below are T cell receptor beta chains from one sample, sequenced in a study of blood T cells in healthy people across ages. Each CDR3 protein is one row after TCRdb ran MiXCR on the 5' RACE reads. The table includes over 600,000 distinct CDR3 sequences, around 50% detected once. Material for sequencing was blood. The receptors here all came from a man of 80 years or more in good health. The conserved cysteine and the conserved F or W are not part of the CDR3 here. Fields, in order: J gene, V gene, CDR3 protein.

J: TRBJ2-3
V: TRBV25-1
CDR3: ASSEPLAGDTQY

J: TRBJ2-2
V: TRBV15
CDR3: ATSRDWGGKELF

J: TRBJ2-2
V: TRBV29-1
CDR3: SGLAGNTGELF

J: TRBJ2-3
V: TRBV6-6
CDR3: ASSTRPDTQY

J: TRBJ2-2
V: TRBV7-7
CDR3: ASSLSGGTGELF

J: TRBJ1-1
V: TRBV18
CDR3: ASSLTGTMNTEAF

J: TRBJ2-2
V: TRBV6-5
CDR3: ASSPLTSGRSGELF

J: NA
V: TRBV3-1
CDR3: ASSQGFGQGAYEQY

J: TRBJ1-2
V: TRBV4-1
CDR3: ASSHPGRNRYGYT

J: TRBJ1-2
V: TRBV28
CDR3: ASGLPTGASGGYT

J: TRBJ1-5
V: TRBV27
CDR3: ATTRSIFPGQGAGWGNQPQH

J: NA
V: TRBV9
CDR3: ASSGGGAYNEQY

J: TRBJ2-3
V: TRBV12-3/TRBV12-4
CDR3: ASSQTGADTDTQY

J: TRBJ1-5
V: TRBV12-3/TRBV12-4
CDR3: ASSLNSNQPQH

J: TRBJ1-1
V: TRBV20-1
CDR3: SARDGDRAGTEAF

J: TRBJ1-2
V: TRBV20-1
CDR3: SARTGVHGYT

J: TRBJ1-1
V: TRBV28
CDR3: ASSLFVPREMNTEAF

J: TRBJ2-5
V: TRBV27
CDR3: ASRPSGTRGEQY

J: TRBJ2-1
V: TRBV14
CDR3: ASSHDRGINNEQF

J: TRBJ2-1
V: TRBV20-1
CDR3: SAQLAGSYNEQF